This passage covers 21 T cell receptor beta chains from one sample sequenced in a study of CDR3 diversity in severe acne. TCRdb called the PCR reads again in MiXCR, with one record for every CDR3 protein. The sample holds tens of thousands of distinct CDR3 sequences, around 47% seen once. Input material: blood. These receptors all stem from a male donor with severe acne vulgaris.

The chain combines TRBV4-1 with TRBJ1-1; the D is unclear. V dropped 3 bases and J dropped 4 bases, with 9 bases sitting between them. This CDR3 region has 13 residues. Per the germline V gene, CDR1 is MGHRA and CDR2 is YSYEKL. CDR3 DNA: TGCGCCAGCAGCCACCAAGATGGCACTGAAGCTTTCTTT. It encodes CASSHQDGTEAFF.

Written as DNA, the CDR3 is TGTGCCGTACGCTCGACAGGGATGGGGACCGGGGAGCTGTTTTTT. Translation gives CAVRSTGMGTGELFF. The chain couples TRBV6-5 to TRBJ2-2; 7 nucleotides agree with TRBD1. With 11 bases clipped from V and 5 bases from J, the junction kept 14 bases outside the gene matches. The CDR3 totals 15 residues. The V gene's germline CDR1 is MNHEY and CDR2 SVGAGI.

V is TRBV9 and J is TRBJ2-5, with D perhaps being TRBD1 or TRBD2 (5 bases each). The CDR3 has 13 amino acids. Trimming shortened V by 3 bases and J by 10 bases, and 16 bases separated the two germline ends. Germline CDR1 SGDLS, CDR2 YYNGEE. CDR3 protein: CASSGADGDDQYF. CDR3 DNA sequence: TGTGCCAGCAGCGGAGCGGACGGGGACGACCAGTACTTC. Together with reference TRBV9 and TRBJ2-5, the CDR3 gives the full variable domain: DSGVTQTPKHLITATGQRVTLRCSPRSGDLSVYWYQQSLDQGLQFLIQYYNGEERAKGNILERFSAQQFPDLHSELNLSSLELGDSALYFCASSGADGDDQYFGPGTRLLVL.

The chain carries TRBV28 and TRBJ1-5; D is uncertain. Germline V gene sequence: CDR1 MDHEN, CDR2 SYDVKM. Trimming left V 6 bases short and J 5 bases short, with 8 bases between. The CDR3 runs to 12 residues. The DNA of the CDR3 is TGTGCCAGCAGCTCCTTTTATCAGCCCCAGCATTTT. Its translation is CASSSFYQPQHF.

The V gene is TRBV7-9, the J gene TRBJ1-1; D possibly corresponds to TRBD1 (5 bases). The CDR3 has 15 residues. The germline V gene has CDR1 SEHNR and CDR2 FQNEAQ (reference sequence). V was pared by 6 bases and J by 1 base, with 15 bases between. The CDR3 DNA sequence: TGTGCCAGCAGTCGACGCGGGGCCCGGAACACTGAAGCTTTCTTT. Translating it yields CASSRRGARNTEAFF.

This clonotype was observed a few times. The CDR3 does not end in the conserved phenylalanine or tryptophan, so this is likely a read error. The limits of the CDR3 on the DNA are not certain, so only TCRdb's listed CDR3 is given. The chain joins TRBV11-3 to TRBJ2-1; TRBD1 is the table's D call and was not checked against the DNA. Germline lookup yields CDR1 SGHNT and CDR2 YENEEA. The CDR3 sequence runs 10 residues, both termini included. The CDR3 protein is CASSSLTGFL.

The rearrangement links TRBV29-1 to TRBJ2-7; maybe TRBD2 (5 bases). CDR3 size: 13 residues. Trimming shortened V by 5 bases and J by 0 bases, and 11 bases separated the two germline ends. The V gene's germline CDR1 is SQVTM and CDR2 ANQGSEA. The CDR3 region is CSVFRESSYEQYF. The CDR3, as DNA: TGCAGCGTTTTTAGGGAGAGCTCCTACGAGCAGTACTTC.

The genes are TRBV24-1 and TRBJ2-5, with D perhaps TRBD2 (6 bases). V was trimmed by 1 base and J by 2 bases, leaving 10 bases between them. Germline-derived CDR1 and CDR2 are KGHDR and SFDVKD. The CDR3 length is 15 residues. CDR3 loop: CATSDLKGLQETQYF. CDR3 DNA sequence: TGTGCCACCAGTGATTTAAAGGGACTGCAAGAGACCCAGTACTTC.

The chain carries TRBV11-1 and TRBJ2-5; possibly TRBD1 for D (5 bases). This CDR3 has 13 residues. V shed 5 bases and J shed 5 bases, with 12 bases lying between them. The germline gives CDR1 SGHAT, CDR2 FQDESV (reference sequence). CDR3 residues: CASSLTGSETQYF. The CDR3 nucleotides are TGTGCCAGCAGCCTCACAGGCTCGGAGACCCAGTACTTC.

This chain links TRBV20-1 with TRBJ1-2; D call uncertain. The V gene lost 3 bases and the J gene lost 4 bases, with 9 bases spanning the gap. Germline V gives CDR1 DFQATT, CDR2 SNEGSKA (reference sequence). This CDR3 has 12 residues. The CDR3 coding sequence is TGCAGTGCTAGTATGAAGTCCTATGGCTACACCTTC. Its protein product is CSASMKSYGYTF.

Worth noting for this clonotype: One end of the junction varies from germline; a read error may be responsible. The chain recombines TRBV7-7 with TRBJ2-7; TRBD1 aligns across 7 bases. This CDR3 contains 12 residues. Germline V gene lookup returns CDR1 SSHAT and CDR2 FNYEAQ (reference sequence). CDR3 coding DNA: TGTGCTAGCAGTCCAGGGGGCTACGAGCAGTACTTC. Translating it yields CASSPGGYEQYF. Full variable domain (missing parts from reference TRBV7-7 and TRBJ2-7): GAGVSQSPRYKVTKRGQDVTLRCDPISSHATLYWYQQALGQGPEFLTYFNYEAQPDKSGLPSDRFSAERPEGSISTLTIQRTEQRDSAMYRCASSPGGYEQYFGPGTRLTVT.

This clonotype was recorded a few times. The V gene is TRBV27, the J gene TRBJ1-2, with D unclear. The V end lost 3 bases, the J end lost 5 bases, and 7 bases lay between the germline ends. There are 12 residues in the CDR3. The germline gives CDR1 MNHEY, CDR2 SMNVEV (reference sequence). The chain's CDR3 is CASSFIGYGYTF. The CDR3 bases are TGTGCCAGCAGTTTCATCGGATATGGCTACACCTTC.

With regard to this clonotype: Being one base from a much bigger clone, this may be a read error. In DNA form, the CDR3 reads TGCAGTGGTCCTGGCACAGATACGCAGTATTTT. Translated, it gives CSGPGTDTQYF. The V gene is TRBV20-1, the J gene TRBJ2-3; D not resolved. V was pared by 7 bases and J by 1 base, with 6 bases between. This CDR3 has 11 residues. Germline CDR1 and CDR2: DFQATT and SNEGSKA (reference sequence).

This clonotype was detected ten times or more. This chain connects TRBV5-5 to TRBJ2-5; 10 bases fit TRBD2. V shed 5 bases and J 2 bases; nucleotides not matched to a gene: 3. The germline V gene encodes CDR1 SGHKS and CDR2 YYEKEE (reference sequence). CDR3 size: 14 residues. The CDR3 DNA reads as TGTGCCAGCAGGTTTAGCGGGGGGCAAGAGACCCAGTACTTC. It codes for CASRFSGGQETQYF.

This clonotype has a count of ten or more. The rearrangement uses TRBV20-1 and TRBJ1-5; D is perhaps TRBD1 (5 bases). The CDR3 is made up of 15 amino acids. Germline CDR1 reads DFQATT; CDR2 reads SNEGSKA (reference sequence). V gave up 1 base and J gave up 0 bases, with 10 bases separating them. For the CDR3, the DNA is TGCAGTGCTAGAGTCCGGGGCGGTAGCAATCAGCCCCAGCATTTT. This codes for CSARVRGGSNQPQHF.

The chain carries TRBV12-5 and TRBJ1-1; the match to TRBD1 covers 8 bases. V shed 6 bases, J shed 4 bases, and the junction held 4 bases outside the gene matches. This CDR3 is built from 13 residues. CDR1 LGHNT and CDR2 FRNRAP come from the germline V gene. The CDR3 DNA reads TGTGCTAGTGGGACAGGGGTAGGCACTGAAGCTTTCTTT. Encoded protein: CASGTGVGTEAFF. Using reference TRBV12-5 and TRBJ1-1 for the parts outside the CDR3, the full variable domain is DARVTQTPRHKVTEMGQEVTMRCQPILGHNTVFWYRQTMMQGLELLAYFRNRAPLDDSGMPKDRFSAEMPDATLATLKIQPSEPRDSAVYFCASGTGVGTEAFFGQGTRLTVV.

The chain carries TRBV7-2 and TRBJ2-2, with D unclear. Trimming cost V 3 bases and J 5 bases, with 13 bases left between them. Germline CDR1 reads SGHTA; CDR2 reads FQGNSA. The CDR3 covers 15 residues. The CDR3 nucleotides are TGTGCCAGCAGCTTTTCCTCCGTAAATACCGGGGAGCTGTTTTTT. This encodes CASSFSSVNTGELFF.

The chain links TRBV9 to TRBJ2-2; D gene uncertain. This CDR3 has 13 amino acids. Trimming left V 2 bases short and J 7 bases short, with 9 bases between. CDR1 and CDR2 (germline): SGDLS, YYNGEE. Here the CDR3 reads CASSVGVGGELFF. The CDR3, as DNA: TGTGCCAGCAGCGTTGGGGTCGGCGGGGAGCTGTTTTTT.

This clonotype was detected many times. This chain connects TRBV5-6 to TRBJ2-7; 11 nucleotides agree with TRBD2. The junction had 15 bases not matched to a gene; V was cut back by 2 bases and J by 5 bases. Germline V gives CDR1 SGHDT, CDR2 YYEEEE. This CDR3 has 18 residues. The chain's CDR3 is CASSFSGTSGQARNEQYF. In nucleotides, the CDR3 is TGTGCCAGCAGCTTTTCCGGGACTAGCGGTCAGGCACGCAACGAGCAGTACTTC.

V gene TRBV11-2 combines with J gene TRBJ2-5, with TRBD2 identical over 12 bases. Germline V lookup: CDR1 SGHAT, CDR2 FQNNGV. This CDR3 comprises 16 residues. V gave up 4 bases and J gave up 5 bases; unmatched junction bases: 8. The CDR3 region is CASSSETSGRRETQYF. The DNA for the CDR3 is TGTGCCAGCAGCTCGGAGACTAGCGGGAGAAGGGAGACCCAGTACTTC.

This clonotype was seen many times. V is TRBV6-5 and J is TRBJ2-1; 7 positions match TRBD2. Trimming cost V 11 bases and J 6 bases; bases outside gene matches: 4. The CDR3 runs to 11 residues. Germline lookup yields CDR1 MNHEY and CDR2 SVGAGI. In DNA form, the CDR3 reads TGTGCCGGGGGGAGGGGCAATGAGCAGTTCTTC. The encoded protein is CAGGRGNEQFF.